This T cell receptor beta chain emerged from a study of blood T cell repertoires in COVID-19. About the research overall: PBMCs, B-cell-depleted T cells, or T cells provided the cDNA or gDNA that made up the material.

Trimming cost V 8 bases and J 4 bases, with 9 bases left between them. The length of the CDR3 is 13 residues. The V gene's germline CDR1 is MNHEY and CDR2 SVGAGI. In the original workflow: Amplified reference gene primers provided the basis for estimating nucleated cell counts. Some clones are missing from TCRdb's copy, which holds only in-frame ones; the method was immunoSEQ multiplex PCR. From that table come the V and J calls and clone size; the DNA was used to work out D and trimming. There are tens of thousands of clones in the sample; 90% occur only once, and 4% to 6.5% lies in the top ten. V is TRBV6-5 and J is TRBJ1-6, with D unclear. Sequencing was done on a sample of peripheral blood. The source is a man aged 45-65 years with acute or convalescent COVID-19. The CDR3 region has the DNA TGTGCCAGCTCTCGGGGTTATAATTCACCCCTCCACTTT. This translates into CASSRGYNSPLHF.